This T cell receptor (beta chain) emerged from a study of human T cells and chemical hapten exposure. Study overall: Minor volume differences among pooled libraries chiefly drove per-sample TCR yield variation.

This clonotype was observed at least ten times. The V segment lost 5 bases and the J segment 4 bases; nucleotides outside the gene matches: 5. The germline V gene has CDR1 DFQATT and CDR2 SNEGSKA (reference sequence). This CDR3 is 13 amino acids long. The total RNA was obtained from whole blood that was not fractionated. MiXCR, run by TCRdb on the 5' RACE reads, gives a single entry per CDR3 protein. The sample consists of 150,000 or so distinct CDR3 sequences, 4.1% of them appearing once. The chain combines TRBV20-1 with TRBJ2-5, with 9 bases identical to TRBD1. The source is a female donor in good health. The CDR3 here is CSAFPGQGETQYF. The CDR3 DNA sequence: TGCAGTGCTTTTCCGGGACAGGGAGAGACCCAGTACTTC.